This T cell receptor beta chain was recorded in a study of blood T cells in healthy people across ages. As for the study in general: For every two T cells, template switching captured about one barcoded beta molecule.

Study-wide results and caveats: Compared with aged donors, long-lived donors showed fewer expanded clones, suggesting selection.

As concerns this clonotype: Antigen: not known.

Trimming left V 5 bases short and J 0 bases short, with 11 bases between. Germline loops: CDR1 GTSNPN, CDR2 SVGIG (reference sequence). This CDR3 spans 14 amino acids. A second PCR, run for about 7 to 11 cycles, used a sample-barcoded 5' primer plus a J-beta primer mix. TCRdb called the 5' RACE reads again in MiXCR, with one record for every CDR3 protein. The sample has fewer than 900,000 distinct CDR3 sequences, roughly 35% seen once. The genes are TRBV30 and TRBJ2-1, with D unclear. Material for sequencing was blood. This clonotype was obtained from a young man in good health. For the CDR3, the DNA is TGTGCCTGGTCACCATTAAGCTCCTACAATGAGCAGTTCTTC. Translated, it gives CAWSPLSSYNEQFF.